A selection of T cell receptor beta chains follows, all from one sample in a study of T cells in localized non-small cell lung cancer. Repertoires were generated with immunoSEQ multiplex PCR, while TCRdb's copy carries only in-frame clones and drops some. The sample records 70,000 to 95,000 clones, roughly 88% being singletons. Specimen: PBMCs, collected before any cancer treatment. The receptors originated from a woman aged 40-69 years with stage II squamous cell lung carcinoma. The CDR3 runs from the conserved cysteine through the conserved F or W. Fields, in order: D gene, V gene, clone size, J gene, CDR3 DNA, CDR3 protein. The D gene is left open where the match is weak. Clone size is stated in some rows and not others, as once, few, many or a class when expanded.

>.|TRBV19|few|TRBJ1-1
TGTGCCAGTCCCTTGGGGGGTCGGACGAACACTGAAGCTTTCTTT
CASPLGGRTNTEAFF
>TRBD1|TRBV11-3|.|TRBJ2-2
TGTGCCAGCAGCTTAGGAGGGGGCGCGAACACCGGGGAGCTGTTTTTT
CASSLGGGANTGELFF
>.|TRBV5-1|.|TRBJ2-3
TGCGCCAGCAGCTTGGACGGGGCTAGCACAGATACGCAGTATTTT
CASSLDGASTDTQYF
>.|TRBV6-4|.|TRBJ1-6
TGTGCCAGCAGTCGGGTCGGAAACGATAATTCACCCCTCCACTTT
CASSRVGNDNSPLHF
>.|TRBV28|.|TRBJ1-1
TGTGCCAGCAGAAAAGGTACTGGCTCGAACACTGAAGCTTTCTTT
CASRKGTGSNTEAFF
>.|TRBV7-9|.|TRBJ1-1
TGTGCCAGCAGCCCCGGCAGGGAAGGCACTGAAGCTTTCTTT
CASSPGREGTEAFF
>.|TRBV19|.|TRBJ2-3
TGTGCCAGTAGCCCACAACCCGTAGGGGATACGCAGTATTTT
CASSPQPVGDTQYF
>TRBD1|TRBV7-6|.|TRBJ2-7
TGTGCCAGCAGCTTCCGGGACAGGAGCTACGAGCAGTACTTC
CASSFRDRSYEQYF
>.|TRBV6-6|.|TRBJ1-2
TGTGCCAGCAGCCCGCAGGCAGGGTACTATGGCTACACCTTC
CASSPQAGYYGYTF
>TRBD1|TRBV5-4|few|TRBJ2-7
TGTGCCAGCAGCTCTGACAGGGGTGACTACGAGCAGTACTTC
CASSSDRGDYEQYF
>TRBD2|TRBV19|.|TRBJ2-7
TGTGCCAGTAGTCTCCGGGGGGGGCTGGACGAGCAGTACTTC
CASSLRGGLDEQYF
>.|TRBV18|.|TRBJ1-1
TGTGCCAGCTCCTCAGAACAGCCAGGAGAAGCTTTCTTT
CASSSEQPGEAFF
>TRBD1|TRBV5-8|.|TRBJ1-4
TGTGCCAGCAGCCCAGGAACGGGACAGGGCCCTGAAAAACTGTTTTTT
CASSPGTGQGPEKLFF
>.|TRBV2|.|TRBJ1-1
TGTGCCAGCAGCCGACCAGCGGGGGCACCGGGGACTGAAGCTTTCTTT
CASSRPAGAPGTEAFF
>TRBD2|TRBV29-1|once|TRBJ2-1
TGCAGCGCCAGACTAGCGGGGATGTACAATGAGCAGTTCTTC
CSARLAGMYNEQFF
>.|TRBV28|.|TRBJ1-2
TGTGCCAGCAGACCCCCGGCCGGGGCTTATGGCTACACCTTC
CASRPPAGAYGYTF
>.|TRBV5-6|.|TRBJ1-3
TGTGCCAGCAGCTTGCTACAGCCTGGAAACACCATATATTTT
CASSLLQPGNTIYF
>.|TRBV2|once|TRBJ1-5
TGTGCGGGATCGGTGGACGGCAATCAGCCCCAGCATTTT
CAGSVDGNQPQHF
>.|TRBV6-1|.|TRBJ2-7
TGTGCCAGCAGGTCCCGCGGGGGCATTTACGAGCAGTACTTC
CASRSRGGIYEQYF
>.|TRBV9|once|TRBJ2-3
TGTGCCAGCAGCGTTATTCTGGGCACAGATACGCAGTATTTT
CASSVILGTDTQYF
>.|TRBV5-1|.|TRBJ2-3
TGCGCCAGCAGCGCGGAGGGCCCGGGTACGCAGTATTTT
CASSAEGPGTQYF
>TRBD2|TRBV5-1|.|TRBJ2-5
TGCGCCAGCATTCCGACTAGCGGGAGGGGCGGCCAAGAGACCCAGTACTTC
CASIPTSGRGGQETQYF
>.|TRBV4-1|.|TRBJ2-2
TGCGCCAGCAGCCTCCCCGAATTTGGCGGGGGCCTGAACACCGGGGAGCTGTTTTTT
CASSLPEFGGGLNTGELFF
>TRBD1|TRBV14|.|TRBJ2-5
TGTGCCAGCAGCGCGCAGGGGGTTTATCGAGAGACCCAGTACTTC
CASSAQGVYRETQYF
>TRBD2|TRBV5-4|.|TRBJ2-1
TGTGCCAGCAGCTTGTCGGCGGGAGTGGGTAATGAGCAGTTCTTC
CASSLSAGVGNEQFF
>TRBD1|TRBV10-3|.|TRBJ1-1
TGTGCCATCAGCGACAGGGGTAAAAACACTGAAGCTTTCTTT
CAISDRGKNTEAFF
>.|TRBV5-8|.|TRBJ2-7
TGTGCCAGCAGCTTGCACGGGGGTGCCTACGAGCAGTACTTC
CASSLHGGAYEQYF
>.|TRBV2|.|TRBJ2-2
TGTGCCAGCAGGAAAGGGAGGACCGGGGAGCTGTTTTTT
CASRKGRTGELFF
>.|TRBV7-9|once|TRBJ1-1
TGTGCCAGCAGCCTAGGGGTGACTGAAGCTTTCTTT
CASSLGVTEAFF
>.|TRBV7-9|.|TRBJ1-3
TGTGCCAGCAGCTGGGACGGTAGCTCTGGAAACACCATATATTTT
CASSWDGSSGNTIYF
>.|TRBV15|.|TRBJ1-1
TGTGCCACCAGCAGAGAGCTCTTAGGGGCGACTGAAGCTTTCTTT
CATSRELLGATEAFF
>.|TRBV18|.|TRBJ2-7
TGTGCCAGCGCCGGCACGGACGCCGAGCAGTACTTC
CASAGTDAEQYF
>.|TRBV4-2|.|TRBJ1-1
TGTGCCAGCAGCCCGGGCCAAGAGGGCACTGAAGCTTTCTTT
CASSPGQEGTEAFF
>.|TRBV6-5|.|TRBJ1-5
TGTGCCAGCAGTTCCCCGGGCAGGGGAAATCAGCCCCAGCATTTT
CASSSPGRGNQPQHF
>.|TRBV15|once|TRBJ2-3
TGTGCCACCAGCAGAGCGGGGACCGCTCCGCAGTATTTT
CATSRAGTAPQYF
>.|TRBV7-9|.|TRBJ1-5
TGTGCCAGCAGCCCGGGGGGGATTAGCAATCAGCCCCAGCATTTT
CASSPGGISNQPQHF
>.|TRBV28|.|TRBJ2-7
TGTGCCAGCAGTTCTATGCGACAGGGAGGAAACTTC
CASSSMRQGGNF
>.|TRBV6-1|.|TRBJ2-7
TGTGCCAGCAGGCGGGACTTTAAATACGAGCAGTACTTC
CASRRDFKYEQYF
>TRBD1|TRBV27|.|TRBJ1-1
TGTGCCAGCAGGCCGGGACAGATGAACACTGAAGCTTTCTTT
CASRPGQMNTEAFF
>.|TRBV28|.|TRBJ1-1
TGTGCCAGCAGTTTCAGGGATAAGGCTTTCTTT
CASSFRDKAFF
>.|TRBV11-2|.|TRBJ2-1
TGTGCCAGCAGCGGGCCTGGGGGTGAGCAGTTCTTC
CASSGPGGEQFF
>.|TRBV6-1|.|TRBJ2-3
TGTGCCCTCGTAGGACCCGGCACAGATACGCAGTATTTT
CALVGPGTDTQYF
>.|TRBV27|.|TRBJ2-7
TGTGCCAGCAGTTCCCTCGTACCTGGAGAGCAGTACTTC
CASSSLVPGEQYF
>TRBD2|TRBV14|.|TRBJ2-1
TGTGCCAGCAGCCAAGTTAGCGGGAGGTCAGGTAATGAGCAGTTCTTC
CASSQVSGRSGNEQFF
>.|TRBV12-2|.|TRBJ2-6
TGTGCAAGTCGCGTACGTATCTCCACACAAAGTCGGGCCAACGTCCTGACTTTC
CASRVRISTQSRANVLTF
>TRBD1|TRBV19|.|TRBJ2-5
TGTGCCAGTAGTACCGACCGTCCTGGACAGGGGCCCCGTACCATACAAGAGACCCAGTACTTC
CASSTDRPGQGPRTIQETQYF
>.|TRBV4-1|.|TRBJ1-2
TGCGCCAGCAGCGGACAAGAAGGGGGACCAGCTAACTATGGCTACACCTTC
CASSGQEGGPANYGYTF
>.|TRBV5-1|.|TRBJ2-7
TGCGCCAGCAGCCGCACGGCGGACGAGCAGTACTTC
CASSRTADEQYF
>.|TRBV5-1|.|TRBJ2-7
TGCGCCAGCAGCCTATACAGCAGGTCCTACGAGCAGTACTTC
CASSLYSRSYEQYF
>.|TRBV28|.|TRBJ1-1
TGTGCCAGCAGTTCAGATGGAGGACGGGACGGGAACACTGAAGCTTTCTTT
CASSSDGGRDGNTEAFF
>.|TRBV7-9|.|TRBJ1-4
TGTGCCAGCAGCTTCCACCTTGACGGGGGAGGTAATGAAAAACTGTTTTTT
CASSFHLDGGGNEKLFF
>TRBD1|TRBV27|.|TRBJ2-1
TGTGCCAGCAGTTCGGGACAGGTTACCTACAATGAGCAGTTCTTC
CASSSGQVTYNEQFF
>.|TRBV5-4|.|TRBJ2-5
TGTGCCAGCAGCCGTAGTACAGGGTCCCAAGAGACCCAGTACTTC
CASSRSTGSQETQYF
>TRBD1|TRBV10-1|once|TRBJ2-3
TGCGCCAGCAGTGAACAGGGGGGCACAGATACGCAGTATTTT
CASSEQGGTDTQYF
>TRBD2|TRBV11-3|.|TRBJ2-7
TGTGCCAGCAGCCCAGCGGGAGGGGCCTACGAGCAGTACTTC
CASSPAGGAYEQYF
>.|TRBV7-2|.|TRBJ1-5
TGTGCCAGCAGCTCCGGGATCAGGGGTCATCAGCCCCAGCATTTT
CASSSGIRGHQPQHF
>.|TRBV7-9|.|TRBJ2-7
TGTGCCAGCGGGGGAAGCTCCTACGAGCAGTACTTC
CASGGSSYEQYF
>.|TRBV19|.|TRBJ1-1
TGTGCCAGTAGTATAGAGGGGGCCCTGAACACTGAAGCTTTCTTT
CASSIEGALNTEAFF
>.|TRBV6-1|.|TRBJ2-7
TGTGCCAGCAGTGAGGGGACCGGTCGTCCCTTTTACGAGCAGTACTTC
CASSEGTGRPFYEQYF
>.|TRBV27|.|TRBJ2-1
TGTGCCAGCAGGACCGGGCTAGCCTACAATGAGCAGTTCTTC
CASRTGLAYNEQFF